What follows describes a single TCR beta chain. As yet, its antigen is unknown. V was trimmed by 1 base and J by 1 base, leaving 7 bases between them. This CDR3 is 14 amino acids long. Looked up from germline, CDR1 is SGHDN and CDR2 is FVKESK. Time point: baseline, week 1 (first vaccination visit). Treatment: pre-vaccination baseline after standard-of-care therapy. Donor tumors were new WHO grade 3 or 4 IDH1-mutant, ATRX-lost astrocytomas. Assay: immunoSEQ multiplex PCR; the TCRdb copy retains only in-frame clones and omits some. The sample has 30,000 to 40,000 clones, roughly 92% seen once. These data belong to a study of a mutant IDH1 vaccine in newly diagnosed glioma. In the study overall: Receipt of radiotherapy, temozolomide, or both preceded the study, and most received both. Study conclusions and caveats: Immune responses induced by vaccination arose in approximately 93% of the patients. Pseudoprogression showed no apparent link to changes in top peripheral T cell clonotypes.

This TCR was sampled from a young man with glioma. The sample here was PBMCs, taken from a glioma patient treated with radiotherapy, temozolomide or both. This chain links TRBV14 with TRBJ2-5; D not resolved. This chain's CDR3 is CASSQVGGQETQYF. DNA for the CDR3: TGTGCCAGCAGCCAAGTAGGTGGCCAAGAGACCCAGTACTTC. Complete variable domain (other parts from reference TRBV14 and TRBJ2-5): EAGVTQFPSHSVIEKGQTVTLRCDPISGHDNLYWYRRVMGKEIKFLLHFVKESKQDESGMPNNRFLAERTGGTYSTLKVQPAELEDSGVYFCASSQVGGQETQYFGPGTRLLVL.